The sequence of this T cell receptor (beta chain) was determined in a study of blood T cell repertoires in COVID-19. Study-level background: Collection of acute and convalescent COVID-19 samples took place in the United States, Italy and Spain. T cells, B-cell-depleted T cells, or PBMCs provided the cDNA or gDNA that served as material.

In the study's own analysis: Using reference gene primer amplification, nucleated cell counts were estimated. Sequencing was performed with immunoSEQ multiplex PCR; in TCRdb, only in-frame clones are kept and a portion is missing. The V and J calls and clone size are taken from that table; D and trimming were inferred from the DNA. Of a few hundred thousand clones in the sample, about 88% were seen once. CDR3 length equals 13 residues. Germline lookup yields CDR1 WNHNN and CDR2 SYGVQD (reference sequence). V was clipped by 4 bases and J by 3 bases; unmatched bases: 0. The source is a woman aged 40 to 50 who had recovered from COVID-19. Source material: peripheral blood. This chain links TRBV10-1 with TRBJ2-3, with 8 bases fitting TRBD2. The CDR3: CASSAGGTDTQYF. In DNA, the CDR3 is TGCGCCAGCAGTGCGGGAGGGACAGATACGCAGTATTTT.